One sample yielded the 32 T cell receptor beta chains listed below, sequenced in a study of shared clonotypes between healthy human individuals. Here immunoSEQ multiplex PCR was the method, and the copy in TCRdb shows in-frame clones only, minus some. Of about 360,000 clones listed, around 67% were seen once; the top ten hold over 9.5%. The sequenced material came from memory CD4+ T cells sorted from blood. Subset of the sample: CD45RA-negative fraction. All receptors derive from a man younger than 40 in good health.

This clone was counted a few times. The chain couples TRBV7-2 to TRBJ1-1; D remains ambiguous. This CDR3 comprises 12 residues. Trimming left V 5 bases short and J 8 bases short, with 12 bases between. Per germline, CDR1 SGHTA and CDR2 FQGNSA. CDR3 sequence reads: CASSKKRTEAFF. DNA of the CDR3: TGTGCCAGCAGCAAGAAGAGGACCGAAGCTTTCTTT.

On this clone itself: The likely explanation is a read error, given a far larger clone one base away. Within the sample, other DNA sequences also encode this same CDR3. J is TRBJ2-3 and V is TRBV18; D unclear. The CDR3 has 12 residues. From germline, CDR1 is KGHSH and CDR2 LQKENI. As DNA, the CDR3 is TGCGCCAGCTCACGCTCGGTAGATACGCAGTATTTT. This codes for CASSRSVDTQYF.

This rearrangement joins TRBV9 to TRBJ1-1; D gene ambiguous. This CDR3 is built from 13 residues. The ends were cut back, 2 bases at V and 1 base at J, with 6 bases in the middle. Germline CDR1 reads SGDLS; CDR2 reads YYNGEE. CDR3 nucleotides: TGTGCCAGCAGCGTTGGTTCGAACACTGAAGCTTTCTTT. This encodes CASSVGSNTEAFF.

The chain links TRBV4-2 to TRBJ2-1; tentatively, D is TRBD1 or TRBD2 (5 bases each). The CDR3 sequence is 14 residues long. Germline assignment: CDR1 LGHNA and CDR2 YNFKEQ. Trimming took off 0 bases at V and 4 bases at J, with 7 bases between the two ends. This CDR3 reads CASSQDWGYNEQFF. DNA for the CDR3: TGTGCCAGCAGCCAAGATTGGGGGTACAATGAGCAGTTCTTC.

The chain couples TRBV5-4 to TRBJ2-5; possibly TRBD2 for D (6 bases). The CDR3 has 16 residues. V lost 5 bases and J lost 1, with 18 bases in between. Germline V lookup: CDR1 SGHNT, CDR2 YYREEE (reference sequence). The CDR3 here is CASRPTPGTLQETQYF. DNA of the CDR3: TGTGCCAGCAGACCTACTCCTGGGACTCTCCAAGAGACCCAGTACTTC. The entire variable domain, with the rest obtained from reference TRBV5-4 and TRBJ2-5, is as follows: ETGVTQSPTHLIKTRGQQVTLRCSSQSGHNTVSWYQQALGQGPQFIFQYYREEENGRGNFPPRFSGLQFPNYSSELNVNALELDDSALYLCASRPTPGTLQETQYFGPGTRLLVL.

This clone was seen a handful of times. V is TRBV6-6 and J is TRBJ2-2; D ambiguous. The V and J ends lost 1 base and 4 bases respectively, with 4 bases between them. This CDR3 has 13 residues. Germline-derived CDR1 and CDR2 are MNHNY and SVGAGI (reference sequence). CDR3 residues: CASSYWVTGELFF. The CDR3 DNA reads as TGTGCCAGCAGTTACTGGGTCACCGGGGAGCTGTTTTTT.

The rearrangement links TRBV11-2 to TRBJ1-1; possibly TRBD1 for D (6 bases). V lost 5 bases and J lost 1, with 17 bases in between. Germline lookup yields CDR1 SGHAT and CDR2 FQNNGV. The CDR3 sequence is 16 residues long. The CDR3 protein is CASSPTGGGENTEAFF. CDR3 nucleotide sequence: TGTGCCAGCAGCCCGACCGGGGGGGGCGAGAACACTGAAGCTTTCTTT. Based on the CDR3 plus reference TRBV11-2 and TRBJ1-1, the full variable domain is EAGVAQSPRYKIIEKRQSVAFWCNPISGHATLYWYQQILGQGPKLLIQFQNNGVVDDSQLPKDRFSAERLKGVDSTLKIQPAKLEDSAVYLCASSPTGGGENTEAFFGQGTRLTVV.

Concerning this clone itself: One base away lies a much larger clone, so this may be a sequencing read error. The chain uses TRBV7-9 and TRBJ2-3; D gene ambiguous. The length of the CDR3 is 11 residues. V lost 1 base and J 7 bases, leaving 3 bases between the germline ends. Germline loops: CDR1 SEHNR, CDR2 FQNEAQ (reference sequence). The CDR3 region is CASSLGHTQYF. In DNA, the CDR3 is TGTGCCAGCAGCTTAGGGCATACGCAGTATTTT.

J is TRBJ2-3 and V is TRBV2; 9 bases are shared with TRBD1. The germline V gene has CDR1 SNHLY and CDR2 FYNNEI. This CDR3 is built from 19 residues. J gave up 5 bases and V 6 bases, and 21 bases lay outside the gene matches. This chain's CDR3 is CASSKPTMDRGEHGDTQYF. In nucleotides, the CDR3 is TGTGCCAGCAGCAAACCTACCATGGACAGGGGAGAACATGGAGATACGCAGTATTTT. Full variable domain (outside the CDR3, taken from reference TRBV2 and TRBJ2-3): EPEVTQTPSHQVTQMGQEVILRCVPISNHLYFYWYRQILGQKVEFLVSFYNNEISEKSEIFDDQFSVERPDGSNFTLKIRSTKLEDSAMYFCASSKPTMDRGEHGDTQYFGPGTRLTVL.

V and J are TRBV20-1 and TRBJ2-7; maybe TRBD1 (7 bases). The CDR3 consists of 11 residues. The ends were cut back, 6 bases at V and 9 bases at J, with 15 bases in the middle. Germline V gives CDR1 DFQATT, CDR2 SNEGSKA (reference sequence). In DNA form, the CDR3 reads TGCAGTGCCCCCTCAGGGGGAGGGCAGTACTTC. This translates into CSAPSGGGQYF.

This clone was picked up one time. The V gene is TRBV29-1, the J gene TRBJ1-6, with 8 bases lining up with TRBD1. V gave up 7 bases and J gave up 7 bases; unmatched junction bases: 9. The CDR3 contains 14 residues. Germline assignment: CDR1 SQVTM and CDR2 ANQGSEA. CDR3 DNA: TGCAGCGCCCGAATGACAGGGGCGAATTCACCCCTCCACTTT. It encodes CSARMTGANSPLHF.

This clone was detected only a few times. The chain carries TRBV28 and TRBJ2-7; 8 bases map to TRBD1. The CDR3 runs to 15 residues. Losses at the gene ends were 6 bases for V and 1 base for J; bases not matched to a gene: 8. Per the germline V gene, CDR1 is MDHEN and CDR2 is SYDVKM. The CDR3 coding sequence is TGTGCCAGCAGGTCTTGGACAGGGCTATCCTACGAGCAGTACTTC. The encoded protein is CASRSWTGLSYEQYF.

The gene calls are TRBV5-1 and TRBJ2-3, with 10 positions matching TRBD2. This CDR3 is built from 19 residues. CDR1 is SGHRS, CDR2 YFSETQ, per germline. The V segment lost 4 bases and the J segment 0 bases; nucleotides outside the gene matches: 14. The CDR3 sequence is CASSPGFLAGGPSTDTQYF. The CDR3 DNA sequence: TGCGCCAGCAGCCCAGGCTTTTTAGCGGGAGGCCCCAGCACAGATACGCAGTATTTT.

The chain links TRBV11-2 to TRBJ1-1; D gene ambiguous. V was trimmed by 0 bases and J by 5 bases, leaving 7 bases between them. The CDR3 extends over 13 amino acids. Germline V lookup: CDR1 SGHAT, CDR2 FQNNGV. This chain's CDR3 is CASSLERMTEAFF. The CDR3 region has the DNA TGTGCCAGCAGCTTAGAGAGGATGACTGAAGCTTTCTTT.

V is TRBV7-2 and J is TRBJ2-1; no reliable D call. The CDR3 sequence is 14 residues long. V lost 5 bases and J 8 bases, leaving 16 bases between the germline ends. Germline V gene data show CDR1 as SGHTA and CDR2 as FQGNSA. The CDR3 bases are TGTGCCAGCAGCCCACCACGCCCCCCGTATGAGCAGTTCTTC. Translating it yields CASSPPRPPYEQFF. Combining the CDR3 with reference TRBV7-2 and TRBJ2-1 gives the whole variable domain GAGVSQSPSNKVTEKGKDVELRCDPISGHTALYWYRQSLGQGLEFLIYFQGNSAPDKSGLPSDRFSAERTGGSVSTLTIQRTQQEDSAVYLCASSPPRPPYEQFFGPGTRLTVL.

This sequence joins TRBV18 and TRBJ1-1; no clear D gene. The CDR3 sequence is 13 residues long. V gave up 7 bases and J gave up 1 base, with 10 bases separating them. From germline, CDR1 is KGHSH and CDR2 LQKENI. CDR3: CASCEQQNTEAFF. For the CDR3, the DNA is TGTGCCAGCTGCGAACAGCAGAACACTGAAGCTTTCTTT. Full variable domain (rest looked up from reference TRBV18 and TRBJ1-1): NAGVMQNPRHLVRRRGQEARLRCSPMKGHSHVYWYRQLPEEGLKFMVYLQKENIIDESGMPKERFSAEFPKEGPSILRIQQVVRGDSAAYFCASCEQQNTEAFFGQGTRLTVV.

Points on this clone: This likely came from a read error, as a far larger clone is one base away. The chain's CDR3 is CASSLAATNQETQYF. The CDR3 DNA reads TGTGCCAGCAGCTTGGCTGCCACAAATCAAGAGACCCAGTACTTC. The J gene is TRBJ2-5, the V gene TRBV5-8; D ambiguous. Trimming took off 0 bases at V and 2 bases at J, with 11 bases between the two ends. The germline V gene encodes CDR1 SGHTS and CDR2 YDEGEE. The CDR3 extends over 15 amino acids.

This chain links TRBV4-1 with TRBJ2-5; D possibly corresponds to TRBD1 (6 bases). The germline CDR1 and CDR2 sequences are MGHRA and YSYEKL. The CDR3 is 14 amino acids. Trimming pared 3 bases from V and 4 bases from J, leaving 12 bases between. CDR3 sequence: CASSHAQGPETQYF. The CDR3, as DNA: TGCGCCAGCAGCCACGCCCAGGGGCCAGAGACCCAGTACTTC.

In its sample, this clone was seen a few times. The chain recombines TRBV7-8 with TRBJ1-2; tentative D call: TRBD1 (6 bases). V was trimmed by 7 bases and J by 8 bases, leaving 26 bases between them. Per germline, CDR1 SGHVS and CDR2 FQNEAQ. CDR3 length: 16 amino acids. CDR3 sequence (DNA): TGTGCCAGCACCTCAAGGGGGAATAGGGGTGGGGAAGGCTACACCTTC. Its translation: CASTSRGNRGGEGYTF.

This clone occurred a few times. The rearrangement links TRBV13 to TRBJ2-3; TRBD2 aligns across 9 bases. This CDR3 comprises 16 residues. V lost 1 base, J lost 4 bases, and 6 bases stayed unmatched. Per germline, CDR1 PRHDT and CDR2 FYEKMQ (reference sequence). The CDR3 loop is CASSLVLSGSADTQYF. CDR3 bases: TGTGCCAGCAGCTTAGTCCTTAGCGGGAGCGCAGATACGCAGTATTTT.

This clone occurred a few times. This sequence joins TRBV28 and TRBJ2-1; D may match TRBD1 or TRBD2 (6 bases each). CDR3 size: 17 residues. The germline CDR1 and CDR2 sequences are MDHEN and SYDVKM. V lost 1 base and J lost 2, with 15 bases in between. As DNA, the CDR3 is TGTGCCAGCAGTTTATTGGGGGCTAGCGAGACCTACAATGAGCAGTTCTTC. Translation: CASSLLGASETYNEQFF.

This chain links TRBV11-1 with TRBJ1-1, with 9 positions matching TRBD1. The V gene's germline CDR1 is SGHAT and CDR2 FQDESV (reference sequence). The CDR3 runs 14 residues. V lost 6 bases to trimming and J lost 4 bases; unmatched junction nucleotides: 6. The CDR3 DNA follows: TGTGCCAGCAGACGGGACAGGGTGGCCACTGAAGCTTTCTTT. Translated, it gives CASRRDRVATEAFF.

V gene TRBV15 combines with J gene TRBJ1-2; no clear D. The CDR3 runs 13 residues. V dropped 3 bases and J dropped 2 bases, with 7 bases sitting between them. The germline V gene has CDR1 LNHNV and CDR2 YYDKDF (reference sequence). The DNA for the CDR3 is TGTGCCACCAGCAGGGGAAGGAACTATGGCTACACCTTC. This gives the protein CATSRGRNYGYTF. The variable domain in full, completed from reference TRBV15 and TRBJ1-2, reads DAMVIQNPRYQVTQFGKPVTLSCSQTLNHNVMYWYQQKSSQAPKLLFHYYDKDFNNEADTPDNFQSRRPNTSFCFLDIRSPGLGDTAMYLCATSRGRNYGYTFGSGTRLTVV.

This clone was observed a few times. V and J are TRBV6-4 and TRBJ2-1; D gene unclear. The length of the CDR3 is 13 residues. Trimming cost V 2 bases and J 0 bases, with 2 bases left between them. CDR1 and CDR2 from the germline V gene are MRHNA and SNTAGT. This CDR3 reads CASSDSSYNEQFF. Here the CDR3 DNA reads TGTGCCAGCAGTGACAGCTCCTACAATGAGCAGTTCTTC.

This chain joins TRBV5-6 and TRBJ2-7, with 8 bases fitting TRBD2. Germline-derived CDR1 and CDR2 are SGHDT and YYEEEE. V was clipped by 3 bases and J by 2 bases; unmatched bases: 4. The CDR3 is 14 residues long. The CDR3 DNA reads TGTGCCAGCAGCTCGCCACTAGCGGCCTACGAGCAGTACTTC. It codes for CASSSPLAAYEQYF.

This clone was seen a handful of times. The chain has TRBV28 and TRBJ2-4, with a possible D match to TRBD2 (6 bases). Trimming stripped 5 bases from V and 3 bases from J, with 11 bases between. The CDR3 extends over 14 amino acids. Germline CDR1 reads MDHEN; CDR2 reads SYDVKM. CDR3 nucleotides: TGTGCCAGCAGTGCGATGGGAGGCAAAAACATTCAGTACTTC. Its protein product is CASSAMGGKNIQYF.

This clone appeared many times. The chain employs TRBV2 and TRBJ1-4; D call uncertain. The CDR3 is 15 residues long. Per germline, CDR1 SNHLY and CDR2 FYNNEI. V was trimmed by 7 bases and J by 4 bases, leaving 16 bases between them. CDR3 nucleotide sequence: TGTGCCAGCACTTGGAAGGGCGCCTATAATGAAAAACTGTTTTTT. It codes for CASTWKGAYNEKLFF.

The chain carries TRBV5-1 and TRBJ2-2; 11 nucleotides align to TRBD2. The junction had 21 bases not matched to a gene; V was cut back by 4 bases and J by 7 bases. CDR3 length equals 20 residues. Germline lookup yields CDR1 SGHRS and CDR2 YFSETQ. The CDR3 reads CASSQPTRRLAGTSGGELFF. CDR3 nucleotide sequence: TGCGCCAGCAGCCAACCCACTCGCCGACTAGCGGGGACTAGCGGCGGGGAGCTGTTTTTT.

The chain joins TRBV29-1 to TRBJ2-1, with 7 bases that match TRBD1. The J segment lost 3 bases and the V segment lost 6 bases, leaving 8 bases of the junction unmatched. CDR3 length equals 14 residues. Germline values: CDR1 SQVTM, CDR2 ANQGSEA. In DNA form, the CDR3 reads TGCAGCGTCGATAACCGGGACAGCTACAATGAGCAGTTCTTC. It encodes CSVDNRDSYNEQFF.

This clone was seen a few times. The same CDR3 is also encoded by other DNA sequences in this sample. V and J are TRBV7-6 and TRBJ2-5; 7 nucleotides match TRBD2. Per germline, CDR1 SGHVS and CDR2 FNYEAQ. V dropped 1 base and J dropped 5; count of bases not matched to a gene: 1. CDR3 size: 13 residues. The CDR3 sequence is CASSLVGGETQYF. The CDR3 DNA is TGTGCCAGCAGCTTAGTCGGGGGGGAGACCCAGTACTTC.

The V call is TRBV5-6, the J call TRBJ1-2; D is ambiguous. Germline V lookup: CDR1 SGHDT, CDR2 YYEEEE. CDR3 length equals 13 residues. Trimming stripped 7 bases from V and 5 bases from J, with 15 bases between. The CDR3 DNA is TGTGCCAGCGAATTCGGGGTGGGGTATGGCTACACCTTC. Protein sequence: CASEFGVGYGYTF.

The chain has TRBV7-2 and TRBJ2-3; D gene unclear. Trimming cost V 1 base and J 13 bases, with 9 bases left between them. From germline, CDR1 is SGHTA and CDR2 FQGNSA. This CDR3 contains 11 residues. This CDR3 reads CASSLGREKYF. The DNA for the CDR3 is TGTGCCAGCAGCTTAGGACGCGAAAAGTATTTT.